What follows are 18 T cell receptor beta chains derived from one specimen sequenced in a study of cytomegalovirus exposure and HLA in healthy donors (dated by TCRdb to about 2017). The receptor library was made with the immunoSEQ multiplex PCR assay. For the multiplex PCR, a mixture combining 60 forward primers for TCR Vbeta segments and 13 reverse primers for TCR Jbeta segments was used. Entries here come from immuneACCESS through TCRdb and include only in-frame sequences with V and J called. Some clones fail to appear in such tables; in the studies checked, an unresolved V gene covers under half of the shortfall, and the cause of the remainder is unknown. A total of roughly 58,000 clones appear in this sample, 75% to 85% of them only once. The biggest ten clones account for approximately 1.5% of the sample. The source material was PBMCs. The source is a human donor in good health.

The chain links TRBV5-1 to TRBJ2-5; the match to TRBD2 covers 13 bases. The V segment lost 5 bases and the J segment 5 bases; nucleotides outside the gene matches: 21. Per germline, CDR1 SGHRS and CDR2 YFSETQ. This CDR3 contains 20 residues. The CDR3 DNA sequence: TGCGCCAGCAGTTGGAAGTCCCCTTCTACTAGCGGGGGGGTCGTCGAGACCCAGTACTTC. It codes for CASSWKSPSTSGGVVETQYF.

This clone was detected only a few times. This sequence joins TRBV19 and TRBJ2-2; no reliable D call. The CDR3 runs 14 residues. In germline, CDR1 is LNHDA, CDR2 SQIVND (reference sequence). V gave up 5 bases and J gave up 2 bases, with 9 bases separating them. CDR3 residues: CASSLVKNTGELFF. The CDR3 DNA reads as TGTGCCAGTAGTTTAGTTAAAAACACCGGGGAGCTGTTTTTT.

The chain combines TRBV10-3 with TRBJ2-1; TRBD2 matches 7 bases. Germline CDR1 and CDR2: ENHRY and SYGVKD. This CDR3 comprises 15 residues. Trimming cost V 5 bases and J 6 bases; bases outside gene matches: 10. The CDR3 nucleotides are TGTGCCATCAGTAGAATGAGCGGGGACGTCAATGAGCAGTTCTTC. It specifies CAISRMSGDVNEQFF.

The chain has TRBV10-3 and TRBJ2-1; 11 positions match TRBD2. V shed 6 bases and J 5 bases; nucleotides not matched to a gene: 6. This CDR3 comprises 15 residues. In germline, CDR1 is ENHRY, CDR2 SYGVKD. The CDR3 DNA is TGTGCCATCAGGGTTAGCGGGAGGGGAAACAATGAGCAGTTCTTC. This sequence encodes CAIRVSGRGNNEQFF.

The chain couples TRBV7-2 to TRBJ2-5; D is perhaps TRBD1 (5 bases). V was cut by 5 bases and J by 1 base, with 17 bases left in between. Germline CDR1 SGHTA, CDR2 FQGNSA. This CDR3 spans 16 amino acids. CDR3 nucleotide sequence: TGTGCCAGCAGCCCCATTGGAGCACAGGTCCAAGAGACCCAGTACTTC. As protein: CASSPIGAQVQETQYF.

The rearrangement joins TRBV7-3 to TRBJ1-1, with 7 bases identical to TRBD1. Germline V gene data show CDR1 as SGHTA and CDR2 as FQGTGA. The CDR3 length is 15 residues. V lost 4 bases, J lost 3 bases, and 8 bases stayed unmatched. CDR3 DNA sequence: TGTGCCAGCAGCTCAAGGGGGACAGATGACACTGAAGCTTTCTTT. This translates into CASSSRGTDDTEAFF.

Details on this clone: The junction differs from germline at one of its ends, possibly a read error. The chain combines TRBV7-7 with TRBJ2-2; maybe TRBD1 (5 bases). CDR3 length: 16 residues. The germline CDR1 and CDR2 sequences are SSHAT and FNYEAQ (reference sequence). The CDR3 DNA sequence: TGTGCTAGCAGCTTACCCCCCGTGGGGCCCCCCGGGGAGCTGTTTTTT. As protein: CASSLPPVGPPGELFF.

The chain joins TRBV9 to TRBJ2-5, with 9 nucleotides matching TRBD2. The J segment lost 5 bases and the V segment lost 0 bases, leaving 11 bases of the junction unmatched. Per germline, CDR1 SGDLS and CDR2 YYNGEE. This CDR3 region has 17 residues. The CDR3 DNA is TGTGCCAGCAGCGTAGGAGGTAGCGGGAGCGGAGGCGAGACCCAGTACTTC. Protein sequence: CASSVGGSGSGGETQYF.

The chain joins TRBV27 to TRBJ1-5; weak D call: TRBD1 (5 bases). In germline, CDR1 is MNHEY, CDR2 SMNVEV (reference sequence). V lost 1 base to trimming and J lost 6 bases, with 16 bases between them. The CDR3 is 16 residues long. The CDR3 loop is CASSLLGREAAQPQHF. CDR3 DNA: TGTGCCAGCAGTTTATTGGGCAGGGAGGCTGCTCAGCCCCAGCATTTT.

The rearrangement joins TRBV7-2 to TRBJ2-1, with 9 bases lining up with TRBD1. CDR1 is SGHTA, CDR2 FQGNSA, per germline. The CDR3 spans 15 residues. Germline trimming cut 4 bases from V and 8 bases from J; bases unmatched to any gene: 9. The CDR3 DNA is TGTGCCAGCAGCTGGGCCGGGACAGGGTATGATGAGCAGTTCTTC. This encodes CASSWAGTGYDEQFF.

This chain joins TRBV5-6 and TRBJ1-5, with D hard to call. This CDR3 spans 12 amino acids. Trimming stripped 1 base from V and 9 bases from J, with 8 bases between. Germline CDR1 reads SGHDT; CDR2 reads YYEEEE. CDR3 sequence: CASSLSGGPQHF. DNA of the CDR3: TGTGCCAGCAGCTTGTCGGGTGGGCCCCAGCATTTT.

The chain recombines TRBV2 with TRBJ1-1; weak D call: TRBD1 (5 bases). The CDR3 length is 14 residues. CDR1 SNHLY and CDR2 FYNNEI come from the germline V gene. Trimming removed 3 bases at V and 0 bases at J, with 8 bases between. For the CDR3, the DNA is TGTGCCAGCAGTGAGGGGGGAGTGAACACTGAAGCTTTCTTT. Translating it yields CASSEGGVNTEAFF.

The CDR3 nucleotides are TGTGCCAGCAGCCCGGGGACAGGAGTGAACACTGAAGCTTTCTTT. Translating it yields CASSPGTGVNTEAFF. This rearrangement joins TRBV11-3 to TRBJ1-1; 8 bases line up with TRBD1. Germline assignment: CDR1 SGHNT and CDR2 YENEEA. The CDR3 spans 15 residues. V gave up 5 bases and J gave up 0 bases; unmatched junction bases: 5.

The count of this clone is one. The chain recombines TRBV10-3 with TRBJ2-3, with D possibly being TRBD1 (6 bases). The germline V gene encodes CDR1 ENHRY and CDR2 SYGVKD. Trimming took off 11 bases at V and 1 base at J, with 16 bases between the two ends. This CDR3 contains 14 residues. The CDR3 nucleotides are TGTGCCTCGGGACAAGGCGGAGGCACAGATACGCAGTATTTT. Its translation is CASGQGGGTDTQYF.

The rearrangement joins TRBV7-6 to TRBJ1-5; 7 nucleotides line up with TRBD1. There are 18 residues in the CDR3. Germline CDR1 is SGHVS and CDR2 is FNYEAQ. J was trimmed by 5 bases and V by 0 bases; bases with no gene match: 13. DNA for the CDR3: TGTGCCAGCAGCTTAGCAGTGTGGCAGGGGGATACGGATCAGCCCCAGCATTTT. This codes for CASSLAVWQGDTDQPQHF.

The J gene is TRBJ1-2, the V gene TRBV5-6; 7 bases fit TRBD1. CDR3 size: 15 residues. V gave up 2 bases and J gave up 3 bases; unmatched junction bases: 7. The germline gives CDR1 SGHDT, CDR2 YYEEEE. The CDR3, as DNA: TGTGCCAGCAGCTTTAAGACAGGGTGGGACTATGGCTACACCTTC. Residues: CASSFKTGWDYGYTF. Full variable domain (outside the CDR3, taken from reference TRBV5-6 and TRBJ1-2): DAGVTQSPTHLIKTRGQQVTLRCSPKSGHDTVSWYQQALGQGPQFIFQYYEEEERQRGNFPDRFSGHQFPNYSSELNVNALLLGDSALYLCASSFKTGWDYGYTFGSGTRLTVV.

The chain combines TRBV2 with TRBJ2-1; 8 bases map to TRBD1. Trimming cost V 3 bases and J 6 bases; bases outside gene matches: 13. The CDR3 spans 17 residues. Germline V gene data show CDR1 as SNHLY and CDR2 as FYNNEI. Written as DNA, the CDR3 is TGTGCCAGCAGTGAGAGGACAGGGTTTGGTAGTAGCAATGAGCAGTTCTTC. Protein product: CASSERTGFGSSNEQFF.

The rearrangement joins TRBV5-1 to TRBJ2-2; TRBD2 matches at 14 bases. Trimming took 4 bases from V and 6 from J; bases not matched to a gene: 5. CDR1 SGHRS and CDR2 YFSETQ come from the germline V gene. This CDR3 comprises 16 residues. The CDR3: CASSTLTSGRAGELFF. The CDR3 coding sequence is TGCGCCAGCAGCACCCTGACTAGCGGGAGGGCCGGGGAGCTGTTTTTT.